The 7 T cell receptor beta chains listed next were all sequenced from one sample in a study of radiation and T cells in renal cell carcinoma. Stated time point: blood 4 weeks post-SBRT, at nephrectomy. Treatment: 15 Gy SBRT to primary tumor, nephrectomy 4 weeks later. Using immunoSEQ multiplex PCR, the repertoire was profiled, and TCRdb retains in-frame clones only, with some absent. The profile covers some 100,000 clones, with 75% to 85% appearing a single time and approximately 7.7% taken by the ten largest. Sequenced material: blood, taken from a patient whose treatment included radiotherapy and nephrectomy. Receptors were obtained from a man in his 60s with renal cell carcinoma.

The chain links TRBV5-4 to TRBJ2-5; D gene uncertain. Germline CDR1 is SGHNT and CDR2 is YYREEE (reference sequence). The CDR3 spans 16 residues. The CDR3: CAAGPSPSFEQETQYF. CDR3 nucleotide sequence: TGTGCAGCTGGGCCAAGTCCCTCGTTCGAACAAGAGACCCAGTACTTC.

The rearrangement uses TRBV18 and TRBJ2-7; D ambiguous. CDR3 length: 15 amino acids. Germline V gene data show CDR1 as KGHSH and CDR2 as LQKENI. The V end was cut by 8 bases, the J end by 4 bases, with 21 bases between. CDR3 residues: CASTRVGSDPYEQYF. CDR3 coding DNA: TGTGCCAGCACCCGCGTTGGCTCCGACCCTTACGAGCAGTACTTC.

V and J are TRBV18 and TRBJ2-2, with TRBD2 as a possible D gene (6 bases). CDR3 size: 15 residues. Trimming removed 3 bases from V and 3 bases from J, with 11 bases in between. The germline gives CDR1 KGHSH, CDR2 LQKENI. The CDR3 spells CASSPQGLYTGELFF. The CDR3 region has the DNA TGTGCCAGCTCACCTCAGGGACTTTACACCGGGGAGCTGTTTTTT. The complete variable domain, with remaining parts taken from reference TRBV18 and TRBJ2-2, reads NAGVMQNPRHLVRRRGQEARLRCSPMKGHSHVYWYRQLPEEGLKFMVYLQKENIIDESGMPKERFSAEFPKEGPSILRIQQVVRGDSAAYFCASSPQGLYTGELFFGEGSRLTVL.

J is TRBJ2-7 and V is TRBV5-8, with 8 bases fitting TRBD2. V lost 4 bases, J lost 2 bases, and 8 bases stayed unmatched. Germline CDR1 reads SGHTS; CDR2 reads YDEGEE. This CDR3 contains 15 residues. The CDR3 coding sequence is TGTGCCAGCAGCCGGCGACTAGCGCAGCCCTACGAGCAGTACTTC. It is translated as CASSRRLAQPYEQYF.

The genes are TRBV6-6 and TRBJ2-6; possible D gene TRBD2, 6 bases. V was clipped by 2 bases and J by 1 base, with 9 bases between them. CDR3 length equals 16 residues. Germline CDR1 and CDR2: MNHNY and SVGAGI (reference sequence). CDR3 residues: CASSYPAGSGANVLTF. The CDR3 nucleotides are TGTGCCAGCAGTTACCCCGCGGGATCTGGGGCCAACGTCCTGACTTTC.

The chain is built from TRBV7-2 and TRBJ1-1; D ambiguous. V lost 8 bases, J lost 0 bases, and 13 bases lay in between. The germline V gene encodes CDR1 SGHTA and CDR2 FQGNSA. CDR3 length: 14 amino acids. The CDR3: CASEGGLMNTEAFF. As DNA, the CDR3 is TGTGCCAGCGAAGGAGGGCTTATGAACACTGAAGCTTTCTTT.

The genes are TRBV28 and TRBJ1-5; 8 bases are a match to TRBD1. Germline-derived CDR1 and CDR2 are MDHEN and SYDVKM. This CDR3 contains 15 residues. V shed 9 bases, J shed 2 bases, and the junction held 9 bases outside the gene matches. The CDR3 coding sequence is TGTGCCAGTATAACGGCGGACAGGGGCAATCAGCCCCAGCATTTT. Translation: CASITADRGNQPQHF.